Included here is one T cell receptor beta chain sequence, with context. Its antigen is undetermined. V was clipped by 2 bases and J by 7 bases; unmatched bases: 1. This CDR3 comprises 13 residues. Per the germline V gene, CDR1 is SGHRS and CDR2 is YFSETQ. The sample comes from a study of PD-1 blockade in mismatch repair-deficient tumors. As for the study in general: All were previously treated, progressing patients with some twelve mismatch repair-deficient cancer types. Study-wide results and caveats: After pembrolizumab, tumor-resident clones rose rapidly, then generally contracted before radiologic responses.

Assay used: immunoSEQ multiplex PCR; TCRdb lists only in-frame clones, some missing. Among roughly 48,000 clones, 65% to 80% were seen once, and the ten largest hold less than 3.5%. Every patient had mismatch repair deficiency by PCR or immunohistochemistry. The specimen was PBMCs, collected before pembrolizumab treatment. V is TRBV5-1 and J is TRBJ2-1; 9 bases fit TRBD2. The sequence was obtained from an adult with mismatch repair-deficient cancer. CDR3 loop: CASSLGLANEQFF. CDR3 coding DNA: TGCGCCAGCAGCTTAGGACTAGCGAATGAGCAGTTCTTC.